The present T cell receptor beta chain was sequenced within a study of blood T cell repertoires in COVID-19. Study processing details: Amplification of reference gene primers was used by the study to estimate nucleated cell counts. Sequenced by immunoSEQ multiplex PCR; TCRdb stores in-frame clones only, minus some. The V and J calls and clone size come from that table; D and trimming were worked out from the DNA. Here the sample spans hundreds of thousands of clones, roughly 89% being singletons. The CDR3 is 13 amino acids. V shed 1 base and J shed 8 bases, with 11 bases lying between them. Germline V gene sequence: CDR1 SEHNR, CDR2 FQNEAQ (reference sequence).

This receptor was identified in a woman in her 30s with COVID-19, enrolled during active disease. V gene TRBV7-9 combines with J gene TRBJ1-2, with D unclear. The source material was peripheral blood. The CDR3 bases are TGTGCCAGCAGCTTAGGAGGGTCGGGCGGCTACACCTTC. Its protein is CASSLGGSGGYTF. The full variable domain, in which reference TRBV7-9 and TRBJ1-2 provide the parts outside the CDR3, is DTGVSQNPRHKITKRGQNVTFRCDPISEHNRLYWYRQTLGQGPEFLTYFQNEAQLEKSRLLSDRFSAERPKGSFSTLEIQRTEQGDSAMYLCASSLGGSGGYTFGSGTRLTVV.